Presented here are 23 T cell receptor beta chains from one specimen sequenced in a study of T cell responses to AZD1222 COVID-19 vaccine. TCRdb's table, derived via immunoSEQ multiplex PCR, lists solely in-frame clones and lacks some. The sample comprises 200,000 to 250,000 clones, about 93% of which are singletons, and less than 1.2% rests with the top ten. Source: peripheral blood, taken on day 0 of MenACWY control vaccination. Source of these receptors: an adult in good health.

The chain employs TRBV6-4 and TRBJ2-4, with 7 bases lining up with TRBD1. Germline CDR1 is MRHNA and CDR2 is SNTAGT. The CDR3 is made up of 18 amino acids. The V gene end was trimmed by 7 bases and the J gene end by 0 bases; junction bases not matched to a gene: 15. CDR3 in amino acids: CASMGTALQSLAKNIQYF. Here the CDR3 DNA reads TGTGCCAGCATGGGGACAGCGCTTCAATCTCTAGCCAAAAACATTCAGTACTTC.

This chain joins TRBV3-1 (or the pseudogene TRBV3-2) and TRBJ2-6; 8 positions agree with TRBD2. Germline CDR1 reads LGHDT; CDR2 reads YNNKEL (reference sequence). The V and J ends lost 5 bases and 1 base, in that order; junction bases with no gene match: 1. CDR3 length: 15 amino acids. The CDR3 loop is CASSASGSGANVLTF. The CDR3 nucleotides are TGTGCCAGCAGCGCTAGCGGGTCTGGGGCCAACGTCCTGACTTTC.

The rearrangement joins TRBV6-5 to TRBJ1-4; TRBD1 might be the D (5 bases). The CDR3 runs to 13 residues. Germline lookup yields CDR1 MNHEY and CDR2 SVGAGI. V was clipped by 7 bases and J by 8 bases, with 14 bases between them. CDR3 sequence reads: CASKKNWGEKLFF. The CDR3 region has the DNA TGTGCCAGCAAAAAGAACTGGGGCGAAAAACTGTTTTTT.

The chain couples TRBV7-2 to TRBJ1-1; unclear D gene. The V and J ends lost 1 base and 4 bases respectively, with 7 bases between them. The germline V gene has CDR1 SGHTA and CDR2 FQGNSA. This CDR3 region has 13 residues. Written as DNA, the CDR3 is TGTGCCAGCAGCTTAGACCGACCCACTGAAGCTTTCTTT. Residues: CASSLDRPTEAFF.

The rearrangement uses TRBV19 and TRBJ1-6; D may be TRBD1 (5 bases). The CDR3 runs to 14 residues. Germline-derived CDR1 and CDR2 are LNHDA and SQIVND (reference sequence). V lost 4 bases to trimming and J lost 7 bases, with 11 bases between them. The CDR3 sequence: CASSTQGTNSPLHF. DNA for the CDR3: TGTGCCAGTAGTACTCAGGGCACCAATTCACCCCTCCACTTT.

Worth noting for this clone: The sample carries other DNA sequences with the same CDR3. This sequence joins TRBV3-1 (or the pseudogene TRBV3-2) and TRBJ1-1; no firm D call. V lost 1 base, J lost 0 bases, and 3 bases lay in between. The length of the CDR3 is 13 residues. From germline, CDR1 is LGHDT and CDR2 YNNKEL (reference sequence). DNA of the CDR3: TGTGCCAGCAGCCAAGCCGTGAACACTGAAGCTTTCTTT. This codes for CASSQAVNTEAFF.

The chain combines TRBV7-9 with TRBJ2-5; D is unclear. Trimming took off 0 bases at V and 5 bases at J, with 10 bases between the two ends. CDR1 SEHNR and CDR2 FQNEAQ come from the germline V gene (reference sequence). The CDR3 length is 14 residues. The CDR3 is CASSLAVGKETQYF. CDR3 bases: TGTGCCAGCAGCTTAGCGGTGGGTAAGGAGACCCAGTACTTC.

This clone was observed a single time. The chain carries TRBV3-1 (or the pseudogene TRBV3-2) and TRBJ1-4; D call uncertain. V was shortened by 0 bases and J by 6 bases, with 8 bases between the two germline ends. This CDR3 has 14 amino acids. The germline gives CDR1 LGHDT, CDR2 YNNKEL (reference sequence). The CDR3 region has the DNA TGTGCCAGCAGCCAAGATCCAGAGTATGAAAAACTGTTTTTT. It is translated as CASSQDPEYEKLFF.

This chain links TRBV5-1 with TRBJ1-5; D is perhaps TRBD1 (6 bases). CDR1 is SGHRS and CDR2 is YFSETQ in the germline V gene. This CDR3 has 14 residues. The V end was cut by 3 bases, the J end by 6 bases, with 13 bases between. Here the CDR3 DNA reads TGCGCCAGCAGCTCCGGGGGCGCAGGTCAGCCCCAGCATTTT. Encoded protein: CASSSGGAGQPQHF.

The gene calls are TRBV3-1 (or the pseudogene TRBV3-2) and TRBJ2-1, with unresolved D. Germline V gene sequence: CDR1 LGHDT, CDR2 YNNKEL (reference sequence). The CDR3 covers 18 residues. The V end lost 2 bases, the J end lost 0 bases, and 17 bases lay between the germline ends. CDR3 DNA sequence: TGTGCCAGCAGCCAATACACTCTCGGAGCCGTCTCCTACAATGAGCAGTTCTTC. It is translated as CASSQYTLGAVSYNEQFF.

The chain combines TRBV3-1 (or the pseudogene TRBV3-2) with TRBJ2-3; D is possibly TRBD1 or TRBD2 (5 bases each). The germline V gene encodes CDR1 LGHDT and CDR2 YNNKEL (reference sequence). V was trimmed by 1 base and J by 7 bases, leaving 9 bases between them. This CDR3 comprises 13 residues. The CDR3 DNA sequence: TGTGCCAGCAGCCAAGGGGGGACCTATACGCAGTATTTT. Translated, it gives CASSQGGTYTQYF.

The chain employs TRBV7-2 and TRBJ2-7; a possible D gene is TRBD1 (5 bases). Germline V gene sequence: CDR1 SGHTA, CDR2 FQGNSA. The CDR3 length is 15 residues. Trimming cost V 2 bases and J 3 bases, with 14 bases left between them. In nucleotides, the CDR3 is TGTGCCAGCAGCTTACGGGCAGGGCCCCTCTACGAGCAGTACTTC. It translates to CASSLRAGPLYEQYF.

There are a few counts of this clone. CDR3 region: CASSDSGSVTEAFF. The CDR3 nucleotides read TGTGCCAGCAGTGATTCGGGGTCTGTCACTGAAGCTTTCTTT. The chain combines TRBV6-4 with TRBJ1-1; D is ambiguous. Germline V gives CDR1 MRHNA, CDR2 SNTAGT. Trimming stripped 3 bases from V and 4 bases from J, with 12 bases between. The CDR3 is made up of 14 amino acids.

The V and J genes are TRBV6-5 and TRBJ2-1; D may be TRBD1 or TRBD2 (6 bases each). Germline CDR1 MNHEY, CDR2 SVGAGI. Between the trimmed V and J ends, which lost 10 bases and 5 bases, there was a span of 18 bases. The CDR3 is 14 amino acids. For the CDR3, the DNA is TGTGCCACCAAAAATCAAGGGGGGCACAATGAGCAGTTCTTC. The encoded protein is CATKNQGGHNEQFF.

The V call is TRBV19, the J call TRBJ2-5; the match to TRBD1 covers 8 bases. Germline values: CDR1 LNHDA, CDR2 SQIVND (reference sequence). The CDR3 loop spans 16 amino acids. V lost 8 bases, J lost 5 bases, and 16 bases stayed unmatched. As DNA, the CDR3 is TGTGCCAGTTCCCTAAGGACAGGGCTCCCTCCCGAGACCCAGTACTTC. Amino acids: CASSLRTGLPPETQYF.

The CDR3 sequence: CASSAFQGAYLNEQYF. CDR3 bases: TGTGCCAGCAGTGCCTTCCAGGGGGCCTATCTGAACGAGCAGTACTTC. This rearrangement joins TRBV6-1 to TRBJ2-7, with 8 bases fitting TRBD1. This CDR3 contains 16 residues. Looked up from germline, CDR1 is MNHNS and CDR2 is SASEGT. After removal of 4 bases from V and 5 bases from J, the junction contained 13 bases not matched to a gene.

The chain is built from TRBV6-2 or TRBV6-3 and TRBJ2-7; D is ambiguous. Germline V gene sequence: CDR1 MNHEY, CDR2 SVGEGT. V dropped 1 base and J dropped 3 bases, with 1 base sitting between them. The CDR3 consists of 11 residues. CDR3 nucleotide sequence: TGTGCCAGCAGTTACTACTACGAGCAGTACTTC. Translating gives CASSYYYEQYF.

Worth noting for this clone: Other DNA sequences in this specimen translate into the identical CDR3. The chain employs TRBV6-5 and TRBJ1-1; D uncertain. Germline lookup yields CDR1 MNHEY and CDR2 SVGAGI. Trimming took 0 bases from V and 11 from J, leaving 10 bases between them. The CDR3 consists of 12 residues. The CDR3 coding sequence is TGTGCCAGCAGTTACTCTACGGGTAGGGCTTTCTTT. Protein: CASSYSTGRAFF.

On this clone: Other DNA sequences in this specimen translate into the identical CDR3. The chain links TRBV5-1 to TRBJ1-1; D gene uncertain. V shed 4 bases and J shed 0 bases, with 10 bases lying between them. In germline, CDR1 is SGHRS, CDR2 YFSETQ. The CDR3 runs to 14 residues. The CDR3 nucleotides read TGCGCCAGCAGCCCGGGCGGAATGAACACTGAAGCTTTCTTT. This translates into CASSPGGMNTEAFF.

The chain employs TRBV7-2 and TRBJ2-5; D may be TRBD1 (6 bases). The CDR3 consists of 14 residues. Deletions cut 5 bases from V and 1 base from J, with 11 bases between. CDR1 and CDR2 from the germline V gene are SGHTA and FQGNSA. The CDR3 loop is CASSPRQVQETQYF. DNA of the CDR3: TGTGCCAGCAGCCCCCGACAGGTCCAAGAGACCCAGTACTTC.

The chain employs TRBV7-3 and TRBJ2-1; TRBD2 aligns across 9 bases. Trimming cost V 4 bases and J 0 bases; bases outside gene matches: 7. The CDR3 consists of 17 residues. The germline gives CDR1 SGHTA, CDR2 FQGTGA. In DNA form, the CDR3 reads TGTGCCAGCAGCTCTAGGACTAGCGAGAGCTCCTACAATGAGCAGTTCTTC. Protein: CASSSRTSESSYNEQFF.

The V gene is TRBV20-1, the J gene TRBJ1-1, with no clear D. This CDR3 comprises 11 residues. V was trimmed by 5 bases and J by 1 base, leaving 5 bases between them. The germline V gene encodes CDR1 DFQATT and CDR2 SNEGSKA (reference sequence). CDR3 nucleotide sequence: TGCAGTGCTTACGGGAACACTGAAGCTTTCTTT. Protein: CSAYGNTEAFF.

This rearrangement joins TRBV15 to TRBJ2-4; D is unclear. Germline V gives CDR1 LNHNV, CDR2 YYDKDF (reference sequence). This CDR3 contains 12 residues. Deletions cut 2 bases from V and 2 bases from J, with 1 base between. In DNA form, the CDR3 reads TGTGCCACCAGCAGAACCAAAAACATTCAGTACTTC. Residues: CATSRTKNIQYF.